Presented here are 10 T cell receptor beta chains from one specimen sequenced in a study of OX40 agonist ivuxolimab in advanced cancers. Using immunoSEQ multiplex PCR, the repertoire was profiled, and TCRdb retains in-frame clones only, with some absent. The table has 11,000 or so clones, about 80% seen once. The specimen was CD4+ or CD8+ T cells sorted from blood, collected in a trial of the OX40 agonist ivuxolimab. These receptors were obtained from an adult with an advanced solid tumor such as melanoma, head and neck, liver or kidney cancer.

This chain uses TRBV9 with TRBJ1-2; a possible D gene is TRBD1 (5 bases). The CDR3 has 15 amino acids. Germline values: CDR1 SGDLS, CDR2 YYNGEE. Deletions cut 0 bases from V and 2 bases from J, with 11 bases between. The CDR3 sequence: CASSVDDSRNYGYTF. The CDR3 nucleotides are TGTGCCAGCAGCGTAGATGACAGCCGGAACTATGGCTACACCTTC. The complete variable domain, with remaining parts taken from reference TRBV9 and TRBJ1-2, reads DSGVTQTPKHLITATGQRVTLRCSPRSGDLSVYWYQQSLDQGLQFLIQYYNGEERAKGNILERFSAQQFPDLHSELNLSSLELGDSALYFCASSVDDSRNYGYTFGSGTRLTVV.

The chain recombines TRBV27 with TRBJ2-7; D remains unclear. The CDR3 is made up of 14 amino acids. Trimming cost V 4 bases and J 2 bases, with 12 bases left between them. The germline V gene has CDR1 MNHEY and CDR2 SMNVEV (reference sequence). CDR3 amino acids: CASSSGSHPYEQYF. Written as DNA, the CDR3 is TGTGCCAGCAGTTCCGGGTCTCACCCCTACGAGCAGTACTTC.

V is TRBV15 and J is TRBJ2-7; D perhaps matches TRBD2 (6 bases). Germline-derived CDR1 and CDR2 are LNHNV and YYDKDF (reference sequence). This CDR3 has 16 amino acids. The V end was cut by 0 bases, the J end by 3 bases, with 15 bases between. CDR3 region: CATSREMATRDYEQYF. The CDR3, as DNA: TGTGCCACCAGCAGAGAGATGGCGACTAGGGACTACGAGCAGTACTTC.

The chain is built from TRBV5-6 and TRBJ2-7, with D possibly being TRBD2 (6 bases). Germline CDR1 SGHDT, CDR2 YYEEEE. Trimming pared 4 bases from V and 5 bases from J, leaving 16 bases between. The CDR3 contains 14 residues. CDR3 bases: TGTGCCAGCAGCCCTGGCGGGATGGTAGACGAGCAGTACTTC. This sequence encodes CASSPGGMVDEQYF. The whole variable domain, remainder taken from reference TRBV5-6 and TRBJ2-7, is DAGVTQSPTHLIKTRGQQVTLRCSPKSGHDTVSWYQQALGQGPQFIFQYYEEEERQRGNFPDRFSGHQFPNYSSELNVNALLLGDSALYLCASSPGGMVDEQYFGPGTRLTVT.

Worth noting for this clone: One end of the junction fails to match germline, which may point to a read error. The chain recombines TRBV9 with TRBJ2-3; TRBD2 aligns across 10 bases. This CDR3 comprises 15 residues. Looked up from germline, CDR1 is SGDLS and CDR2 is YYNGEE. CDR3 DNA: TGTGCCAGCAGCGTAGTAAGCGGGGGGGCAGATCCGCAGTATTTT. It encodes CASSVVSGGADPQYF.

The chain links TRBV9 to TRBJ2-2, with 8 bases lining up with TRBD2. In germline, CDR1 is SGDLS, CDR2 YYNGEE. The CDR3 sequence is 13 residues long. The trim removed 3 bases at V and 5 bases at J, leaving 0 bases unmatched. CDR3 amino acids: CASSASGTGELFF. The CDR3 DNA sequence: TGTGCCAGCAGCGCTAGCGGGACCGGGGAGCTGTTTTTT.

The chain carries TRBV4-1 and TRBJ2-7; 11 bases are a match to TRBD2. V was clipped by 0 bases and J by 2 bases; unmatched bases: 3. The CDR3 is made up of 16 amino acids. Germline assignment: CDR1 MGHRA and CDR2 YSYEKL. The CDR3 here is CASSQEETSGAYEQYF. The CDR3 nucleotides read TGCGCCAGCAGCCAAGAAGAGACTAGCGGGGCCTACGAGCAGTACTTC.

This chain uses TRBV5-8 with TRBJ2-7; possibly TRBD1 or TRBD2 for D (5 bases each). The ends were cut back, 4 bases at V and 0 bases at J, with 14 bases in the middle. The length of the CDR3 is 15 residues. Germline V gene lookup returns CDR1 SGHTS and CDR2 YDEGEE. The CDR3 sequence is CASSNRDRCSYEQYF. The CDR3 DNA reads TGTGCCAGCAGCAACCGGGACCGATGCTCCTACGAGCAGTACTTC.

This chain connects TRBV9 to TRBJ1-2; maybe TRBD1 (6 bases). Trimming cost V 3 bases and J 6 bases, with 21 bases left between them. The CDR3 has 16 residues. From germline, CDR1 is SGDLS and CDR2 YYNGEE. The CDR3 nucleotides read TGTGCCAGCAGCGCTTCGACAGGCGCTTTAGGGAATGGCTACACCTTC. Protein product: CASSASTGALGNGYTF.

The CDR3 is CASSIWEAWEFNQPQHF. The CDR3 bases are TGTGCCAGTAGTATTTGGGAGGCCTGGGAGTTCAATCAGCCCCAGCATTTT. The chain joins TRBV19 to TRBJ1-5, with D hard to call. The CDR3 runs 17 residues. Deletions cut 3 bases from V and 3 bases from J, with 18 bases between. Germline lookup yields CDR1 LNHDA and CDR2 SQIVND (reference sequence).